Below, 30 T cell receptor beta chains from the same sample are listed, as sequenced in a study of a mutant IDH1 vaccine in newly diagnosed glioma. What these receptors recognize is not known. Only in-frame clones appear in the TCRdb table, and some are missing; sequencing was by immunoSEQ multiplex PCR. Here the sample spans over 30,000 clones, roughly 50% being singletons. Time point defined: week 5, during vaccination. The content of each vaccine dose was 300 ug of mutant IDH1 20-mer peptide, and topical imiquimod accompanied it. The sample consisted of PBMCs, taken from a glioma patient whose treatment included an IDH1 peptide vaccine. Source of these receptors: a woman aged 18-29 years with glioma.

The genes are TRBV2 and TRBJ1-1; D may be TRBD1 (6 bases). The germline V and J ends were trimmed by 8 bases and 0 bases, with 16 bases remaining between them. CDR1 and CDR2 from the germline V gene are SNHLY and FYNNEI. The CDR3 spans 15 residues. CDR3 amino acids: CASSLPGTLNTEAFF. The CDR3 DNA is TGTGCCAGCTCCCTACCCGGGACATTGAACACTGAAGCTTTCTTT.

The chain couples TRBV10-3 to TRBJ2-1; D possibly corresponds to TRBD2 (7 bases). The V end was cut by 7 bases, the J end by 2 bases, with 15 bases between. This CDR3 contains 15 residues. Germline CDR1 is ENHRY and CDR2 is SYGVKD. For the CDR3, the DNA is TGTGCCATCAAAGGGGGAGGGGTCCCCTACAATGAGCAGTTCTTC. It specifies CAIKGGGVPYNEQFF.

CDR3 region: CASSVGVGAENEKLFF. CDR3 DNA sequence: TGTGCCAGCAGCGTAGGGGTCGGAGCTGAAAATGAAAAACTGTTTTTT. The chain employs TRBV9 and TRBJ1-4; D uncertain. The V gene's germline CDR1 is SGDLS and CDR2 YYNGEE. V was cut by 0 bases and J by 5 bases, with 14 bases left in between. The CDR3 length is 16 residues. Combining the CDR3 with reference TRBV9 and TRBJ1-4 gives the whole variable domain DSGVTQTPKHLITATGQRVTLRCSPRSGDLSVYWYQQSLDQGLQFLIQYYNGEERAKGNILERFSAQQFPDLHSELNLSSLELGDSALYFCASSVGVGAENEKLFFGSGTQLSVL.

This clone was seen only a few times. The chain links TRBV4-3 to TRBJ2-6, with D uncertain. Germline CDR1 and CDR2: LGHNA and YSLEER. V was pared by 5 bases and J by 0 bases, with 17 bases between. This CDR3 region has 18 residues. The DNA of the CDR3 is TGCGCCAGCAGCGTCCGCAGGATGCTCTTCTCTGGGGCCAACGTCCTGACTTTC. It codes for CASSVRRMLFSGANVLTF.

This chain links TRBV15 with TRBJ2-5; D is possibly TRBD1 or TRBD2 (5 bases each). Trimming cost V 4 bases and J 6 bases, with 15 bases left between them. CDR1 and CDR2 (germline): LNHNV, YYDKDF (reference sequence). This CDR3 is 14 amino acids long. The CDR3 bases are TGTGCCACCAGCACAGACAGCTCGGGAAAGACCCAGTACTTC. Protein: CATSTDSSGKTQYF.

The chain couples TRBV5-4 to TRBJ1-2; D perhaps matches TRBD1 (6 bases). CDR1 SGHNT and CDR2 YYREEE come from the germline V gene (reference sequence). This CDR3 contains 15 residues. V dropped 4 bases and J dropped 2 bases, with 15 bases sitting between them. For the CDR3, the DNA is TGTGCCAGCAGCCTACACGACAGGAGAAACTATGGCTACACCTTC. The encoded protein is CASSLHDRRNYGYTF.

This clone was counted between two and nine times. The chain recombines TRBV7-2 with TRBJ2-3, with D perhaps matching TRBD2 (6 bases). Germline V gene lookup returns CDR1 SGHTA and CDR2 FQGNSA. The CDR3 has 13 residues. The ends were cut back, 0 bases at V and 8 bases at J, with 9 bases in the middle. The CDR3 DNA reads TGTGCCAGCAGCTTAGCGGGAGGCCTTACGCAGTATTTT. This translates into CASSLAGGLTQYF.

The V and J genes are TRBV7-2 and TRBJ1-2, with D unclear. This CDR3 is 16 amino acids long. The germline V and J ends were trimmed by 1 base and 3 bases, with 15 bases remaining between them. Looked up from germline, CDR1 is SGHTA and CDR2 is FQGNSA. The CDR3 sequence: CASSLDIPTRYYGYTF. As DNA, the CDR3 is TGTGCCAGCAGCTTAGACATCCCAACGCGGTACTATGGCTACACCTTC.

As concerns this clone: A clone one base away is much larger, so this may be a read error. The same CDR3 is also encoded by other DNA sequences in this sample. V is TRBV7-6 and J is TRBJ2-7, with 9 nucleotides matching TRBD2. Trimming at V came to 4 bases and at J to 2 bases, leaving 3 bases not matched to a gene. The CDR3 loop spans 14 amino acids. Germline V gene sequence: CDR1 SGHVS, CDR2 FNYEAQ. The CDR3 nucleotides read TGTGCCAGCAGCTCGAGCGGGGGGCCCTACGAGCAGTACTTC. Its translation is CASSSSGGPYEQYF.

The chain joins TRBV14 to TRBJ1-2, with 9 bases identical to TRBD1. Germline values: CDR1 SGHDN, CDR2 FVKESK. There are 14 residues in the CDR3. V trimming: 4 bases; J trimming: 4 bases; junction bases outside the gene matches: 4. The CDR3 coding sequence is TGTGCCAGCAGCCCGGGACAGGGCCTCTATGGCTACACCTTC. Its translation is CASSPGQGLYGYTF.

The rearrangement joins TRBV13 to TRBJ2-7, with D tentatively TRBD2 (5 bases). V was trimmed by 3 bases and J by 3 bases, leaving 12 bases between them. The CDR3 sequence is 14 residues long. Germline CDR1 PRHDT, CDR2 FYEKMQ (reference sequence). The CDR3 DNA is TGTGCCAGCAGCTTCCCCGGTGGAGGCTACGAGCAGTACTTC. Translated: CASSFPGGGYEQYF.

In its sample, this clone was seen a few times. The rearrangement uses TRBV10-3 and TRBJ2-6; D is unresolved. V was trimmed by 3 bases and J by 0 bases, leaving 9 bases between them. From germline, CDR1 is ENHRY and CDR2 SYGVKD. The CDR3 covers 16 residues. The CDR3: CAISDVGYSGANVLTF. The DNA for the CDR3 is TGTGCCATCAGTGACGTGGGATACTCTGGGGCCAACGTCCTGACTTTC.

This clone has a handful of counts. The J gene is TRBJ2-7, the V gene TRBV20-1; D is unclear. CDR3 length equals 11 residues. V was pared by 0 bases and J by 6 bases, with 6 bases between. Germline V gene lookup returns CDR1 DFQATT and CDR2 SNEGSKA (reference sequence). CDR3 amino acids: CSARDLAEQYF. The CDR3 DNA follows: TGCAGTGCTAGAGATCTGGCCGAGCAGTACTTC.

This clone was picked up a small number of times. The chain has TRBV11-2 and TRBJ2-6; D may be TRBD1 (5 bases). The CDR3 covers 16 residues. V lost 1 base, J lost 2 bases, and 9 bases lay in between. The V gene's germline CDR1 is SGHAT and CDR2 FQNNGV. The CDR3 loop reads CASSLGSGPGANVLTF. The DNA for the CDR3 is TGTGCCAGCAGCTTAGGGTCAGGGCCTGGGGCCAACGTCCTGACTTTC.

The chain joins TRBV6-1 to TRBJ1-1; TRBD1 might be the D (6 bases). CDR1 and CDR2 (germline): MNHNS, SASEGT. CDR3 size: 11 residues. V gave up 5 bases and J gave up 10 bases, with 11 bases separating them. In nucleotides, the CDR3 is TGTGCCAGCAGTAATTACAGGGTAGCTTTCTTT. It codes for CASSNYRVAFF.

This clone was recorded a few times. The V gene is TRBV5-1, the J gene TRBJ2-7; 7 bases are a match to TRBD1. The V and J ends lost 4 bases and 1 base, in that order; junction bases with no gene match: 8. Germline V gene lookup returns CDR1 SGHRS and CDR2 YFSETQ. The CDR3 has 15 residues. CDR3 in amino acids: CASSPQGQPSYEQYF. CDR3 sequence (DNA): TGCGCCAGCAGCCCACAGGGACAGCCGTCCTACGAGCAGTACTTC.

CDR3 DNA sequence: TGCGCCAGCACCCCGGGAGCCCTTAGCACAGATACGCAGTATTTT. This codes for CASTPGALSTDTQYF. The V and J genes are TRBV5-1 and TRBJ2-3, with a possible D match to TRBD2 (6 bases). The germline CDR1 and CDR2 sequences are SGHRS and YFSETQ. This CDR3 comprises 15 residues. V was cut by 6 bases and J by 0 bases, with 14 bases left in between.

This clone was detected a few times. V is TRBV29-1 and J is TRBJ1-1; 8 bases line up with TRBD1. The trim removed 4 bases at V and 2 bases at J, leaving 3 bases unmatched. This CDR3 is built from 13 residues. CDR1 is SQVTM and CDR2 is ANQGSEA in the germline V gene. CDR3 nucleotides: TGCAGCGTTGCATCAGGGGGCAACACTGAAGCTTTCTTT. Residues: CSVASGGNTEAFF.

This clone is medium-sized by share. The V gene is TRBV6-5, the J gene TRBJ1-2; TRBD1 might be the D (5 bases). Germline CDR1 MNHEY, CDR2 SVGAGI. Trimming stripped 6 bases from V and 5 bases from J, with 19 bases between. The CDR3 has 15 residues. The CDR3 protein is CASSPQTGTVYGYTF. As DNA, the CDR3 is TGTGCCAGCAGCCCTCAAACCGGGACGGTTTATGGCTACACCTTC.

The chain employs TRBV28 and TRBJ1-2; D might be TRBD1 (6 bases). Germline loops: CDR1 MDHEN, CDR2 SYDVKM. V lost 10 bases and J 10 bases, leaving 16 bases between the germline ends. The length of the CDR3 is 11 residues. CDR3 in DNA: TGTGCCACCTCAAGGGGGAAATACTACACCTTC. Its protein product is CATSRGKYYTF.

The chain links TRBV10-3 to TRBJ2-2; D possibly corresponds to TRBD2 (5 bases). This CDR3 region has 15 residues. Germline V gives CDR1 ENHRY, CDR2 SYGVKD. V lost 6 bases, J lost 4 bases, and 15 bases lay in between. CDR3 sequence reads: CAIRTVGGLTGELFF. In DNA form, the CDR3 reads TGTGCCATCAGGACGGTCGGAGGACTCACCGGGGAGCTGTTTTTT.

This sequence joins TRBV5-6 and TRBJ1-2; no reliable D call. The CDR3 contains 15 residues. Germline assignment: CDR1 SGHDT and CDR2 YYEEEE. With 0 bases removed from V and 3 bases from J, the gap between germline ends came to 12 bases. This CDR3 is CASSLERRMDYGYTF. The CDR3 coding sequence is TGTGCCAGCAGCTTGGAACGGAGAATGGACTATGGCTACACCTTC.

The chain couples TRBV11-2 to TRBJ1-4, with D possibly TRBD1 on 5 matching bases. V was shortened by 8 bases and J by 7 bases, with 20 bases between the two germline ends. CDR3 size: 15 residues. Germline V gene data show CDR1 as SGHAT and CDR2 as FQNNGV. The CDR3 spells CASSSDLAQGEKLFF. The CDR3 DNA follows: TGTGCCAGCTCCTCTGACCTCGCCCAGGGTGAAAAACTGTTTTTT.

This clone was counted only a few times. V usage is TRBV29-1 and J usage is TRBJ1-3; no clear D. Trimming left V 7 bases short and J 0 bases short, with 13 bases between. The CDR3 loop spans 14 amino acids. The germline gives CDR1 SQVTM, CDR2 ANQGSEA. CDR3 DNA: TGCAGCGCCTGGGAACAGAGCTCTGGAAACACCATATATTTT. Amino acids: CSAWEQSSGNTIYF. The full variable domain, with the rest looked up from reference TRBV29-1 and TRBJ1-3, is SAVISQKPSRDICQRGTSLTIQCQVDSQVTMMFWYRQQPGQSLTLIATANQGSEATYESGFVIDKFPISRPNLTFSTLTVSNMSPEDSSIYLCSAWEQSSGNTIYFGEGSWLTVV.

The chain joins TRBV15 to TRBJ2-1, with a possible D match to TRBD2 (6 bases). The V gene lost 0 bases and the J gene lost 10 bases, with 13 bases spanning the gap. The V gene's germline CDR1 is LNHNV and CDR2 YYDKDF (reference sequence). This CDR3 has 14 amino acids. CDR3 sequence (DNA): TGTGCCACCAGCAGAGAGTTTATAAGCGGGGAGCAGTTCTTC. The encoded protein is CATSREFISGEQFF.

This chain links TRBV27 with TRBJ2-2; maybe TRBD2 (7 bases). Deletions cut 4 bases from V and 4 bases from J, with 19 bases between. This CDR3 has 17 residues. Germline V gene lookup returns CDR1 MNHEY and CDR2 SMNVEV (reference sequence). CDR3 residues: CASSSERGGRGTGELFF. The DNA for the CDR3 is TGTGCCAGCAGTTCTGAAAGGGGGGGGCGGGGCACCGGGGAGCTGTTTTTT.

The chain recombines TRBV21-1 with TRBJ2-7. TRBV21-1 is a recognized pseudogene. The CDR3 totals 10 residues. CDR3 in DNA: TGTGCCAGCGTTGGCTACGAGCAGTACTTC. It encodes CASVGYEQYF.

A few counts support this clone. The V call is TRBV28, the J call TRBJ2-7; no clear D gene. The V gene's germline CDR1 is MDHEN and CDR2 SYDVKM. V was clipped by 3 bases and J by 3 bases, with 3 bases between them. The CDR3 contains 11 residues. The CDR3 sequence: CASSFSYEQYF. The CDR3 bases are TGTGCCAGCAGTTTTAGCTACGAGCAGTACTTC.

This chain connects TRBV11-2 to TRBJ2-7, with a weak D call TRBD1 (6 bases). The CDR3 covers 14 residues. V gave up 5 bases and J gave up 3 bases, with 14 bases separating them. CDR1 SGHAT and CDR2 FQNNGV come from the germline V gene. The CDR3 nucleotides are TGTGCCAGCAGCCCCGGACAGTCTGACTACGAGCAGTACTTC. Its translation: CASSPGQSDYEQYF.

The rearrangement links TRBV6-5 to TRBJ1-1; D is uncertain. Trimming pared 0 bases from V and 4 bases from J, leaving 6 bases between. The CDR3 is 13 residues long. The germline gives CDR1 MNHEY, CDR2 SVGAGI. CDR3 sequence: CASSYSTSTEAFF. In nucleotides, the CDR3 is TGTGCCAGCAGTTACTCGACAAGCACTGAAGCTTTCTTT.